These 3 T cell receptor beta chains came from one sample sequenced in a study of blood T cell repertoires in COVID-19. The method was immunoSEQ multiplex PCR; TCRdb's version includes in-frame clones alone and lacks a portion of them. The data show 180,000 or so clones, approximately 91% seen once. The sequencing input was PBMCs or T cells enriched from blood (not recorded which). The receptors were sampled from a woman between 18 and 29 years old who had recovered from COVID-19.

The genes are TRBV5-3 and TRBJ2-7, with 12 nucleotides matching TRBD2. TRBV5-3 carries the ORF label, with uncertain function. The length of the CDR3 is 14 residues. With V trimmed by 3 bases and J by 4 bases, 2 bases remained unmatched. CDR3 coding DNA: TGTGCCAGAAGCTCGACTAGCGGGAGTTACGAGCAGTACTTC. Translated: CARSSTSGSYEQYF.

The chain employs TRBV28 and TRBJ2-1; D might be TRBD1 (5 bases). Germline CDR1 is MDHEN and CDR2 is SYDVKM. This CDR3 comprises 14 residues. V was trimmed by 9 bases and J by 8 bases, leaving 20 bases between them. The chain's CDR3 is CASKTPPGLYEQFF. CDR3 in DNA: TGTGCCAGTAAGACCCCCCCAGGGTTGTATGAGCAGTTCTTC.

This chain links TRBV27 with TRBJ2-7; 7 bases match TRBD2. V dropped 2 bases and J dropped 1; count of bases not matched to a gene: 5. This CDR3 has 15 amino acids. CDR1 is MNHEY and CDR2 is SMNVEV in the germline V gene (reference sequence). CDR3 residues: CASSLAGVGSYEQYF. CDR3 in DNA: TGTGCCAGCAGTTTAGCGGGAGTAGGTTCCTACGAGCAGTACTTC.